Below are 30 T cell receptor beta chains sequenced from a single sample in a study of OX40 agonist ivuxolimab in advanced cancers. Preparation of the library involved the immunoSEQ multiplex PCR assay. Here the immuneACCESS table is served through TCRdb, limited to in-frame sequences with V and J called. Missing clones are a known gap in these copies; in checked studies unresolved V genes cover under half, and the rest lacks a known reason. Present in this sample are around 63,000 clones, 75% to 90% of which were seen just once. The ten largest make up 10% to 13% of the sample. The input for sequencing was CD4+ or CD8+ T cells sorted from blood, taken in a trial of the OX40 agonist ivuxolimab. The origin of the receptors is an adult with an advanced solid tumor such as melanoma, head and neck, liver or kidney cancer.

The J gene is TRBJ2-5, the V gene TRBV4-1, with 7 nucleotides matching TRBD2. CDR3 size: 14 residues. Germline CDR1 reads MGHRA; CDR2 reads YSYEKL. V lost 4 bases to trimming and J lost 5 bases; unmatched junction nucleotides: 7. CDR3 residues: CASSPRDYGETQYF. DNA of the CDR3: TGCGCCAGCAGCCCCAGGGACTATGGGGAGACCCAGTACTTC.

This chain links TRBV6-1 with TRBJ2-1, with 13 bases identical to TRBD2. The junction had 5 bases not matched to a gene; V was cut back by 8 bases and J by 7 bases. The CDR3 consists of 14 residues. Germline V gene sequence: CDR1 MNHNS, CDR2 SASEGT. The CDR3 DNA reads as TGTGCCAGCGAGGGACTAGCGGGATTTAATGAGCAGTTCTTC. Its translation: CASEGLAGFNEQFF.

The rearrangement links TRBV28 to TRBJ1-2; no clear D. The CDR3 length is 13 residues. V was clipped by 4 bases and J by 4 bases, with 10 bases between them. The germline V gene has CDR1 MDHEN and CDR2 SYDVKM. CDR3 in DNA: TGTGCCAGCAGTTCGTCAGAGATCTATGGCTACACCTTC. Encoded protein: CASSSSEIYGYTF.

V is TRBV5-5 and J is TRBJ2-7; D is unresolved. The ends were cut back, 0 bases at V and 2 bases at J, with 12 bases in the middle. The CDR3 spans 15 residues. Germline CDR1 and CDR2: SGHKS and YYEKEE (reference sequence). CDR3 in DNA: TGTGCCAGCAGCTTGGCCGCGCTGGGAACCTACGAGCAGTACTTC. Amino acid sequence: CASSLAALGTYEQYF.

The chain carries TRBV5-1 and TRBJ2-1, with TRBD2 identical over 13 bases. The CDR3 totals 16 residues. Trimming took 4 bases from V and 8 from J; bases not matched to a gene: 9. Germline CDR1 and CDR2: SGHRS and YFSETQ. The CDR3 spells CASSPAGTSGTHEQFF. In DNA form, the CDR3 reads TGCGCCAGCAGCCCGGCCGGGACTAGCGGGACGCATGAGCAGTTCTTC.

The rearrangement joins TRBV4-1 to TRBJ1-1; D unclear. The CDR3 spans 17 residues. Germline values: CDR1 MGHRA, CDR2 YSYEKL. V lost 0 bases and J 0 bases, leaving 14 bases between the germline ends. The CDR3: CASSQDRRLYMNTEAFF. DNA of the CDR3: TGCGCCAGCAGCCAAGATAGAAGACTATACATGAACACTGAAGCTTTCTTT.

The chain joins TRBV5-1 to TRBJ2-7, with a weak D call TRBD1 (6 bases). From germline, CDR1 is SGHRS and CDR2 YFSETQ. V lost 5 bases to trimming and J lost 4 bases, with 13 bases between them. The CDR3 loop spans 13 amino acids. Written as DNA, the CDR3 is TGCGCCAGCAGTCTGCAGGGGATGTACGAGCAGTACTTC. Its translation: CASSLQGMYEQYF.

The chain employs TRBV14 and TRBJ2-5, with TRBD1 matching 7 bases. Matching the DNA end better, TRBJ2-7 makes the J call doubtful. Germline V gene lookup returns CDR1 SGHDN and CDR2 FVKESK. CDR3 size: 15 residues. In DNA, the CDR3 is TGTGCCAGCAGCCAGGTACAGGGGCTATCCTACGAGCAGTACTTC. Residues: CASSQVQGLSYEQYF.

This clone has only one observation. The chain couples TRBV5-6 to TRBJ2-3, with D unclear. The V end lost 1 base, the J end lost 1 base, and 4 bases lay between the germline ends. Germline-derived CDR1 and CDR2 are SGHDT and YYEEEE. The CDR3 is 13 residues long. The DNA of the CDR3 is TGTGCCAGCAGCTTGAAAGGCACAGATACGCAGTATTTT. Its protein product is CASSLKGTDTQYF.

This rearrangement joins TRBV11-2 to TRBJ1-1; possible D gene TRBD1, 5 bases. V lost 5 bases to trimming and J lost 0 bases, with 10 bases between them. Germline V gene data show CDR1 as SGHAT and CDR2 as FQNNGV. CDR3 size: 14 residues. The CDR3 DNA reads TGTGCCAGCAGCCCGGGCAGGGTGAACACTGAAGCTTTCTTT. It yields the protein CASSPGRVNTEAFF.

The chain joins TRBV7-3 to TRBJ2-1; D is tentatively TRBD1 or TRBD2 (5 bases each). The CDR3 length is 15 residues. Germline V lookup: CDR1 SGHTA, CDR2 FQGTGA. Between the trimmed V and J ends, which lost 1 base and 7 bases, there was a span of 14 bases. The CDR3 spells CASSLSPQEGNEQFF. Written as DNA, the CDR3 is TGTGCCAGCAGCTTAAGCCCCCAAGAGGGGAATGAGCAGTTCTTC.

This clone appeared once. The chain couples TRBV19 to TRBJ2-2; 7 bases match TRBD1. Unmatched junction bases numbered 7, after V lost 5 bases and J lost 4 bases. CDR3 length equals 15 residues. Germline CDR1 LNHDA, CDR2 SQIVND (reference sequence). The CDR3: CASSVDRWSTGELFF. CDR3 coding DNA: TGTGCCAGTAGTGTGGACAGGTGGTCCACCGGGGAGCTGTTTTTT. Full variable domain (missing parts from reference TRBV19 and TRBJ2-2): DGGITQSPKYLFRKEGQNVTLSCEQNLNHDAMYWYRQDPGQGLRLIYYSQIVNDFQKGDIAEGYSVSREKKESFPLTVTSAQKNPTAFYLCASSVDRWSTGELFFGEGSRLTVL.

This chain connects TRBV6-1 to TRBJ2-1; 7 nucleotides align to TRBD2. V lost 5 bases to trimming and J lost 3 bases; unmatched junction nucleotides: 1. This CDR3 is built from 13 residues. Germline CDR1 reads MNHNS; CDR2 reads SASEGT. This chain's CDR3 is CASSSGVYNEQFF. CDR3 DNA: TGTGCCAGCAGTAGCGGGGTCTACAATGAGCAGTTCTTC.

V gene TRBV6-5 combines with J gene TRBJ1-3; D possibly corresponds to TRBD1 (6 bases). The V end lost 2 bases, the J end lost 3 bases, and 14 bases lay between the germline ends. Germline V CDR1 and CDR2: MNHEY, SVGAGI. The CDR3 is 16 amino acids. The CDR3 loop reads CASSYGTGKLGNTIYF. The CDR3 region has the DNA TGTGCCAGCAGTTACGGAACAGGGAAACTTGGAAACACCATATATTTT.

The gene calls are TRBV9 and TRBJ2-5; D remains ambiguous. Germline CDR1 and CDR2: SGDLS and YYNGEE. V was cut by 0 bases and J by 11 bases, with 17 bases left in between. The CDR3 runs to 14 residues. For the CDR3, the DNA is TGTGCCAGCAGCGTAGACCTGGGGAATCTGATGCAGTACTTC. Residues: CASSVDLGNLMQYF.

This clone was observed once. The V call is TRBV5-1, the J call TRBJ1-5; D unresolved. The CDR3 totals 15 residues. The germline V and J ends were trimmed by 0 bases and 0 bases, with 7 bases remaining between them. CDR1 is SGHRS and CDR2 is YFSETQ in the germline V gene. The CDR3 DNA follows: TGCGCCAGCAGCTTGGGGAGCCTTAGCAATCAGCCCCAGCATTTT. Amino acids: CASSLGSLSNQPQHF.

The CDR3: CASSPNFWTNTGELFF. CDR3 coding DNA: TGTGCCAGCAGCCCCAACTTCTGGACGAACACCGGGGAGCTGTTTTTT. The chain carries TRBV7-2 and TRBJ2-2; D gene uncertain. V gave up 5 bases and J gave up 0 bases, with 13 bases separating them. The CDR3 runs to 16 residues. CDR1 and CDR2 (germline): SGHTA, FQGNSA.

In the case of this clone: One end of the junction varies from germline; a read error may be responsible. The chain employs TRBV5-1 and TRBJ2-7, with 7 nucleotides matching TRBD1. The CDR3 runs to 15 residues. Germline-derived CDR1 and CDR2 are SGHRS and YFSETQ. The CDR3 sequence: CASSVDRVGSYEQYF. DNA for the CDR3: TGTGCCAGCAGCGTAGACAGGGTAGGGTCCTACGAGCAGTACTTC.

The chain recombines TRBV6-1 with TRBJ2-3; D not resolved. V was shortened by 5 bases and J by 6 bases, with 18 bases between the two germline ends. Germline-derived CDR1 and CDR2 are MNHNS and SASEGT. The CDR3 runs to 15 residues. The DNA for the CDR3 is TGTGCCAGCAGTCCCCAGAGGCGCCGAAGCGATACGCAGTATTTT. This encodes CASSPQRRRSDTQYF.

The chain employs TRBV10-1 and TRBJ2-5, with a possible D match to TRBD2 (5 bases). Germline V gene lookup returns CDR1 WNHNN and CDR2 SYGVQD (reference sequence). With 0 bases removed from V and 5 bases from J, the gap between germline ends came to 13 bases. The CDR3 runs to 15 residues. In nucleotides, the CDR3 is TGCGCCAGCAGTGAGTCATCAGGACTCCGGGAGACCCAGTACTTC. This translates into CASSESSGLRETQYF.

The V call is TRBV28, the J call TRBJ2-7; perhaps TRBD2 as D (6 bases). Germline V gene lookup returns CDR1 MDHEN and CDR2 SYDVKM. V lost 5 bases to trimming and J lost 0 bases, with 14 bases between them. The CDR3 is made up of 15 amino acids. The CDR3, as DNA: TGTGCCAGCAGTCCCCCGAGGAGGGGCTCCTACGAGCAGTACTTC. The encoded protein is CASSPPRRGSYEQYF.

The J gene is TRBJ2-7, the V gene TRBV5-1, with a tentative D call TRBD1 (6 bases). Trimming removed 0 bases at V and 1 base at J, with 11 bases between. The germline V gene encodes CDR1 SGHRS and CDR2 YFSETQ. The CDR3 has 15 residues. DNA for the CDR3: TGCGCCAGCAGCTTGGCCGTACAGGGATCCTACGAGCAGTACTTC. Protein product: CASSLAVQGSYEQYF.

The gene calls are TRBV29-1 and TRBJ2-1, with 8 positions matching TRBD1. V shed 4 bases, J shed 3 bases, and the junction held 8 bases outside the gene matches. The CDR3 extends over 15 amino acids. Germline values: CDR1 SQVTM, CDR2 ANQGSEA. This CDR3 is CSVGSPGGFYNEQFF. Written as DNA, the CDR3 is TGCAGCGTTGGGTCCCCAGGGGGCTTCTACAATGAGCAGTTCTTC.

DNA for the CDR3: TGTGCCAGCAGTTTATCAGTTACTGGGGCCAACGTCCTGACTTTC. Protein product: CASSLSVTGANVLTF. This rearrangement joins TRBV28 to TRBJ2-6, with D uncertain. The V and J ends lost 1 base and 2 bases respectively, with 6 bases between them. Per the germline V gene, CDR1 is MDHEN and CDR2 is SYDVKM. There are 15 residues in the CDR3.

To note about this clone: An end of the junction does not agree with germline; a read error may underlie this. This CDR3 reads CATSSGLRTSNSVF. CDR3 coding DNA: TGTGCCACCAGCAGCGGTCTACGGACTAGTAATTCGGTCTTC. This chain uses TRBV15 with TRBJ2-1, with 7 bases that match TRBD2. The CDR3 totals 14 residues. Germline values: CDR1 LNHNV, CDR2 YYDKDF (reference sequence).

This chain joins TRBV5-1 and TRBJ2-3; the match to TRBD2 covers 10 bases. The CDR3 sequence is 16 residues long. The trim removed 4 bases at V and 3 bases at J, leaving 8 bases unmatched. CDR1 is SGHRS and CDR2 is YFSETQ in the germline V gene. The CDR3 region is CASSPPSGSGTDTQYF. CDR3 nucleotide sequence: TGCGCCAGCAGCCCCCCTAGCGGGAGCGGGACAGATACGCAGTATTTT.

CDR3 nucleotide sequence: TGTGCCATCAGTGGACAGGGGGCTTCCTCCACAGATACGCAGTATTTT. It specifies CAISGQGASSTDTQYF. The rearrangement links TRBV10-3 to TRBJ2-3; 10 bases fit TRBD1. Germline CDR1 is ENHRY and CDR2 is SYGVKD. This CDR3 spans 16 amino acids. Germline trimming cut 4 bases from V and 2 bases from J; bases unmatched to any gene: 6.

The V call is TRBV5-1, the J call TRBJ2-7; D may correspond to TRBD1 or TRBD2 (5 bases each). CDR3 size: 14 residues. V shed 4 bases and J shed 7 bases, with 18 bases lying between them. Germline V gives CDR1 SGHRS, CDR2 YFSETQ. The CDR3 is CASSPLGVRGEQYF. The CDR3 region has the DNA TGCGCCAGCAGCCCGCTGGGGGTGAGGGGAGAGCAGTACTTC. Looking up the rest from reference TRBV5-1 and TRBJ2-7 gives the full variable domain: KAGVTQTPRYLIKTRGQQVTLSCSPISGHRSVSWYQQTPGQGLQFLFEYFSETQRNKGNFPGRFSGRQFSNSRSEMNVSTLELGDSALYLCASSPLGVRGEQYFGPGTRLTVT.

This clone showed up just once. The rearrangement links TRBV27 to TRBJ2-1, with D perhaps TRBD2 (5 bases). CDR1 is MNHEY, CDR2 SMNVEV, per germline (reference sequence). Trimming pared 5 bases from V and 3 bases from J, leaving 8 bases between. There are 13 residues in the CDR3. The CDR3: CASSPDYYNEQFF. Written as DNA, the CDR3 is TGTGCCAGCAGTCCCGACTACTACAATGAGCAGTTCTTC.

V and J are TRBV4-1 and TRBJ2-5; TRBD2 matches at 13 bases. Matching the DNA end better, TRBJ2-7 makes the J call doubtful. Germline V gene data show CDR1 as MGHRA and CDR2 as YSYEKL. The CDR3 contains 15 residues. The CDR3: CASSLGLAGSYEQYF. For the CDR3, the DNA is TGCGCCAGCAGCCTGGGACTAGCGGGGTCCTACGAGCAGTACTTC.